This T cell receptor (beta chain) is drawn from a study of cytomegalovirus exposure and HLA in healthy donors. Study-wide points: A later analysis found TCR association rates differed by HLA locus, highest for DRB1 and lowest for HLA-C.

V was pared by 3 bases and J by 4 bases, with 3 bases of the junction left unmatched. The CDR3 runs to 15 residues. Germline V gene lookup returns CDR1 SNHLY and CDR2 FYNNEI. In the case of this clone: Its antigen is not known.

Vbeta (60) and Jbeta (13) primers were used in the PCR. Generated by immunoSEQ multiplex PCR, the TCRdb table keeps only in-frame clones and is missing some. In the table there are approximately 110,000 clones, less than 80% of which are singletons. Sequenced material: PBMCs. This rearrangement joins TRBV2 to TRBJ1-5; 10 nucleotides line up with TRBD1. The source is a man aged 25 to 40 in good health and CMV-seronegative. Here the CDR3 DNA reads TGTGCCAGCAGTGACGGACAGGGGGTTAATCAGCCCCAGCATTTT. Residues: CASSDGQGVNQPQHF.